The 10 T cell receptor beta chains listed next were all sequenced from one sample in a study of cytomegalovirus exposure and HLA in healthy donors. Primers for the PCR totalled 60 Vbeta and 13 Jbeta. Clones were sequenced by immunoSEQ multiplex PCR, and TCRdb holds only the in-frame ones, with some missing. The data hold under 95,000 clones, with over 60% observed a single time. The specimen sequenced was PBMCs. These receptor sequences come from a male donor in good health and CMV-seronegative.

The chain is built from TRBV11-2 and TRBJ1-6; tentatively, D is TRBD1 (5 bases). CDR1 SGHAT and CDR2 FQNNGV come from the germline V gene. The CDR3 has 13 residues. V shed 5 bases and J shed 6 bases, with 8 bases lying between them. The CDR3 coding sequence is TGTGCCAGCAGCGAAGACAGTAATTCACCCCTCCACTTT. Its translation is CASSEDSNSPLHF. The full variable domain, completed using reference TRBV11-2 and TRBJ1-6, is EAGVAQSPRYKIIEKRQSVAFWCNPISGHATLYWYQQILGQGPKLLIQFQNNGVVDDSQLPKDRFSAERLKGVDSTLKIQPAKLEDSAVYLCASSEDSNSPLHFGNGTRLTVT.

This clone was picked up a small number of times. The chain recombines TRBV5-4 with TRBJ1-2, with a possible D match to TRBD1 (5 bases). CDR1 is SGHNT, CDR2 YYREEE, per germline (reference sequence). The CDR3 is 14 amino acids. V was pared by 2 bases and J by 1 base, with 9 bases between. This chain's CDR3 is CASSFGGDNYGYTF. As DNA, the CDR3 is TGTGCCAGCAGCTTTGGGGGGGATAACTATGGCTACACCTTC.

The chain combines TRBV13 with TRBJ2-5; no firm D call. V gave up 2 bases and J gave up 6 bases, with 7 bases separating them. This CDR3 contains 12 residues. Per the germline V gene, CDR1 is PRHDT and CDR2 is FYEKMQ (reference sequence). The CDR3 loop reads CASSLTSQTQYF. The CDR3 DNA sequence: TGTGCCAGCAGCTTAACTTCTCAGACCCAGTACTTC.

CDR3 DNA sequence: TGTGCCAGCTCACTTAGTCCGGGACAGGGCCTTTCGGATACGCAGTATTTT. Amino acids: CASSLSPGQGLSDTQYF. The rearrangement links TRBV18 to TRBJ2-3, with 9 bases that match TRBD1. Trimming took 4 bases from V and 6 from J; bases not matched to a gene: 14. In germline, CDR1 is KGHSH, CDR2 LQKENI. The CDR3 contains 17 residues.

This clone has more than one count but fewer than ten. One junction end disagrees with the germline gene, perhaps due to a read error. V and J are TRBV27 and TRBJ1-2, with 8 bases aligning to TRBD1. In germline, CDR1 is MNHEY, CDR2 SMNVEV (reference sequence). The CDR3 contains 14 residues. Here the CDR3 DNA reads TGTGCCAGCAGGGGTGGGACAGGAGCTCGTGGCTACCCCTTC. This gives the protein CASRGGTGARGYPF.

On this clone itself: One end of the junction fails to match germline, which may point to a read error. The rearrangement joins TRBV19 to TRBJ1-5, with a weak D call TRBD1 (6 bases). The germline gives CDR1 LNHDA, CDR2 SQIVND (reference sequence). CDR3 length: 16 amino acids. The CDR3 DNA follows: TGTGCCAGTGGGGGCTCAGGGGTTCTACTTCGGCAGCCCCAGAATTTT. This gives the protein CASGGSGVLLRQPQNF. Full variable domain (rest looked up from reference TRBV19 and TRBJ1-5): DGGITQSPKYLFRKEGQNVTLSCEQNLNHDAMYWYRQDPGQGLRLIYYSQIVNDFQKGDIAEGYSVSREKKESFPLTVTSAQKNPTAFYLCASGGSGVLLRQPQNFGDGTRLSIL.

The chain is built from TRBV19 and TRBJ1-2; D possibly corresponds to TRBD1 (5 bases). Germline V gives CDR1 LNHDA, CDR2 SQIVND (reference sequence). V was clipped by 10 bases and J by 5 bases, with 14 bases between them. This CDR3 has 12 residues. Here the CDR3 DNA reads TGTGCCACCTCCACAGGCTTATATGGCTACACCTTC. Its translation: CATSTGLYGYTF.

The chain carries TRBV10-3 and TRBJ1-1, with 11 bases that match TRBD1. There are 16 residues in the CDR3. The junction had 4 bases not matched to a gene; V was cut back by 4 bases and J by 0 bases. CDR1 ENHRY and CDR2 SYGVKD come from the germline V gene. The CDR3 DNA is TGTGCCATCAGTGGGACAGGGGGCGACATGAACACTGAAGCTTTCTTT. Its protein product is CAISGTGGDMNTEAFF.

CDR3 region: CASSAASARYNEQFF. The CDR3, as DNA: TGTGCCAGCAGCGCGGCTAGCGCGAGGTACAATGAGCAGTTCTTC. The genes are TRBV9 and TRBJ2-1, with D possibly TRBD2 on 6 matching bases. The germline V gene encodes CDR1 SGDLS and CDR2 YYNGEE. The CDR3 runs to 15 residues. V was pared by 3 bases and J by 4 bases, with 14 bases between.

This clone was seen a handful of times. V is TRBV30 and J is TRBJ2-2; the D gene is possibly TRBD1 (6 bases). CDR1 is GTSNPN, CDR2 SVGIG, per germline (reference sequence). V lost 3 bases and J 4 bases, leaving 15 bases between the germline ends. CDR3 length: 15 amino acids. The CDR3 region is CAWSNRDLATGELFF. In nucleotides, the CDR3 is TGTGCCTGGAGCAACAGGGATTTGGCCACCGGGGAGCTGTTTTTT.